The clone carrying this T cell receptor (beta chain) was seen a few times. Sequencing used immunoSEQ multiplex PCR; TCRdb keeps in-frame clones, though not all of them. The sample lists 300,000 to 400,000 clones, about 87% occurring once. The CDR3 extends over 13 amino acids. The J segment lost 3 bases and the V segment lost 5 bases, leaving 2 bases of the junction unmatched. Germline V CDR1 and CDR2: SNHLY, FYNNEI. The sample belongs to a study of blood T cell repertoires in COVID-19. Overall study context: Sites in the United States, Italy and Spain provided acute and convalescent COVID-19 samples. PBMCs, B-cell-depleted T cells, or T cells were the source of the cDNA or gDNA that made up the material.

Patients at the Seattle site were enrolled during active infection and followed longitudinally. The TCR sequence derives from a woman in her forties or fifties with COVID-19, enrolled during active disease. The V and J genes are TRBV2 and TRBJ2-5; TRBD2 matches 8 bases. Specimen: peripheral blood. DNA of the CDR3: TGTGCCAGCAGTCCGGGACTAGAAGAGACCCAGTACTTC. Amino acid sequence: CASSPGLEETQYF.